What follows are 31 T cell receptor beta chains derived from one specimen sequenced in a study of vaccination effects on CD4 cells after COVID-19. Clones were read by immunoSEQ multiplex PCR, and TCRdb kept only the in-frame ones, dropping some. The table includes around 50,000 clones, about 77% detected once. No antigen has been identified for these receptors. ViraFEST used viral peptide pools to expand antigen-specific CD4+ T cells before sequencing. Following an approximately 11-day culture, CD4+ T cells were purified. The person acquired a PCR-confirmed SARS-CoV-2 infection between March and December 2020. This specimen consisted of CD4+ T cells from PBMCs cultured with HIV peptides, obtained before COVID-19 vaccination. Subset described: HIV-1 Nef peptide pool negative control/reference culture. These receptors came from a human donor who had a prior SARS-CoV-2 infection.

This clone was detected only a few times. The chain has TRBV2 and TRBJ2-1; D ambiguous. The germline V and J ends were trimmed by 3 bases and 3 bases, with 6 bases remaining between them. The length of the CDR3 is 13 residues. CDR1 is SNHLY and CDR2 is FYNNEI in the germline V gene. In nucleotides, the CDR3 is TGTGCCAGCAGTGACCTCAGCTACAATGAGCAGTTCTTC. Translating gives CASSDLSYNEQFF.

The chain carries TRBV4-1 and TRBJ2-5; D perhaps matches TRBD1 (6 bases). The CDR3 is 15 amino acids. Germline V gives CDR1 MGHRA, CDR2 YSYEKL. The ends were cut back, 0 bases at V and 5 bases at J, with 13 bases in the middle. Written as DNA, the CDR3 is TGCGCCAGCAGCCAAGAAACAGGGTTTAGGGAGACCCAGTACTTC. It is translated as CASSQETGFRETQYF.

V is TRBV3-1 (or the pseudogene TRBV3-2) and J is TRBJ1-6; D not resolved. Germline assignment: CDR1 LGHDT and CDR2 YNNKEL (reference sequence). The CDR3 has 14 residues. Trimming removed 2 bases from V and 10 bases from J, with 12 bases in between. CDR3 sequence reads: CASSQIQVGSPLHF. CDR3 in DNA: TGTGCCAGCAGCCAAATCCAGGTCGGGTCACCCCTCCACTTT.

The chain couples TRBV7-2 to TRBJ2-7; D assignment may be TRBD1 or TRBD2 (5 bases each). The CDR3 runs to 12 residues. Germline V gene lookup returns CDR1 SGHTA and CDR2 FQGNSA. V was trimmed by 5 bases and J by 5 bases, leaving 10 bases between them. This CDR3 is CASSRGPHEQYF. The CDR3 nucleotides read TGTGCCAGCAGCCGGGGACCTCACGAGCAGTACTTC. Using reference TRBV7-2 and TRBJ2-7 for the parts outside the CDR3, the full variable domain is GAGVSQSPSNKVTEKGKDVELRCDPISGHTALYWYRQSLGQGLEFLIYFQGNSAPDKSGLPSDRFSAERTGGSVSTLTIQRTQQEDSAVYLCASSRGPHEQYFGPGTRLTVT.

This clone was picked up a small number of times. V usage is TRBV9 and J usage is TRBJ2-7; D possibly corresponds to TRBD2 (5 bases). Trimming shortened V by 1 base and J by 5 bases, and 13 bases separated the two germline ends. The germline V gene has CDR1 SGDLS and CDR2 YYNGEE. This CDR3 has 14 amino acids. CDR3 loop: CASSVFSAGHEQYF. The DNA for the CDR3 is TGTGCCAGCAGCGTATTTAGCGCTGGCCACGAGCAGTACTTC.

This chain links TRBV6-5 with TRBJ2-7; D not resolved. This CDR3 is built from 14 residues. Germline V CDR1 and CDR2: MNHEY, SVGAGI. V gave up 1 base and J gave up 0 bases, with 7 bases separating them. The CDR3 DNA follows: TGTGCCAGCAGTTACTATCGCGGCTCCTACGAGCAGTACTTC. Translated, it gives CASSYYRGSYEQYF.

This chain uses TRBV7-2 with TRBJ1-4; TRBD1 matches at 7 bases. Per germline, CDR1 SGHTA and CDR2 FQGNSA. With 2 bases clipped from V and 8 bases from J, the junction kept 8 bases outside the gene matches. The CDR3 is 15 amino acids. The CDR3 nucleotides are TGTGCCAGCAGCTTAAGAGGGGGCTTAAGAGAAAAACTGTTTTTT. Protein: CASSLRGGLREKLFF.

This sequence joins TRBV19 and TRBJ1-2, with D tentatively TRBD1 (6 bases). The V gene's germline CDR1 is LNHDA and CDR2 SQIVND (reference sequence). Trimming took off 0 bases at V and 3 bases at J, with 11 bases between the two ends. This CDR3 is 15 amino acids long. The CDR3 is CASSIEQGSYYGYTF. The CDR3 coding sequence is TGTGCCAGTAGTATAGAGCAGGGGTCGTACTATGGCTACACCTTC.

The chain couples TRBV11-2 to TRBJ2-5, with TRBD2 matching 10 bases. Germline-derived CDR1 and CDR2 are SGHAT and FQNNGV. With V trimmed by 2 bases and J by 4 bases, 13 bases remained unmatched. CDR3 length: 18 amino acids. In DNA form, the CDR3 reads TGTGCCAGCAGCTTAATGATCGTCGCTAGCGGGAGCCCAGAGACCCAGTACTTC. It encodes CASSLMIVASGSPETQYF.

The V gene is TRBV27, the J gene TRBJ1-5; the D gene is possibly TRBD1 (6 bases). CDR1 and CDR2 from the germline V gene are MNHEY and SMNVEV (reference sequence). This CDR3 is built from 13 residues. Trimming cost V 6 bases and J 6 bases, with 12 bases left between them. In nucleotides, the CDR3 is TGTGCCAGCAGCTGGGGGGCACGTCAGCCCCAGCATTTT. This codes for CASSWGARQPQHF.

The chain recombines TRBV10-3 with TRBJ1-1; D is perhaps TRBD1 (5 bases). The germline CDR1 and CDR2 sequences are ENHRY and SYGVKD. CDR3 length: 13 amino acids. V lost 5 bases, J lost 1 base, and 8 bases lay in between. The CDR3 nucleotides are TGTGCCATCAGTCTGACAGAGAACACTGAAGCTTTCTTT. This codes for CAISLTENTEAFF.

This clone was counted between two and nine times. The chain joins TRBV5-1 to TRBJ1-1; the D gene is possibly TRBD1 (6 bases). The CDR3 has 11 amino acids. Germline CDR1 reads SGHRS; CDR2 reads YFSETQ. Trimming took off 3 bases at V and 7 bases at J, with 7 bases between the two ends. The CDR3 protein is CASSSQGEAFF. The CDR3 coding sequence is TGCGCCAGCAGCTCACAGGGTGAAGCTTTCTTT.

The chain links TRBV7-9 to TRBJ1-6, with a possible D match to TRBD1 (6 bases). CDR3 size: 15 residues. The germline CDR1 and CDR2 sequences are SEHNR and FQNEAQ (reference sequence). V lost 1 base and J lost 6, with 10 bases in between. CDR3 sequence: CASSLEGGGNSPLHF. CDR3 bases: TGTGCCAGCAGCTTAGAAGGGGGTGGTAATTCACCCCTCCACTTT. The whole variable domain, remainder taken from reference TRBV7-9 and TRBJ1-6, is DTGVSQNPRHKITKRGQNVTFRCDPISEHNRLYWYRQTLGQGPEFLTYFQNEAQLEKSRLLSDRFSAERPKGSFSTLEIQRTEQGDSAMYLCASSLEGGGNSPLHFGNGTRLTVT.

The gene calls are TRBV6-2 or TRBV6-3 and TRBJ2-3; 7 bases are a match to TRBD2. Per the germline V gene, CDR1 is MNHEY and CDR2 is SVGEGT. Germline trimming cut 0 bases from V and 3 bases from J; bases unmatched to any gene: 12. The CDR3 extends over 18 amino acids. The DNA for the CDR3 is TGTGCCAGCAGTTACTCCACCCAAGTGGCGGGAGATACAGATACGCAGTATTTT. This codes for CASSYSTQVAGDTDTQYF.

The V gene is TRBV30, the J gene TRBJ2-6, with TRBD2 matching over 9 bases. This CDR3 spans 19 amino acids. Trimming at V came to 8 bases and at J to 0 bases, leaving 17 bases not matched to a gene. CDR1 and CDR2 (germline): GTSNPN, SVGIG (reference sequence). CDR3 coding DNA: TGTGCCGGCTACCTAGCGGGGCTACGCCTACGCTCTGGGGCCAACGTCCTGACTTTC. The encoded protein is CAGYLAGLRLRSGANVLTF. The variable domain in full, with the rest retrieved from reference TRBV30 and TRBJ2-6, is SQTIHQWPATLVQPVGSPLSLECTVEGTSNPNLYWYRQAAGRGLQLLFYSVGIGQISSEVPQNLSASRPQDRQFILSSKKLLLSDSGFYLCAGYLAGLRLRSGANVLTFGAGSRLTVL.

This clone has more than one count but fewer than ten. The rearrangement links TRBV5-1 to TRBJ2-3, with D unresolved. The CDR3 extends over 15 amino acids. Germline V CDR1 and CDR2: SGHRS, YFSETQ. Trimming left V 0 bases short and J 1 base short, with 9 bases between. The CDR3 spells CASSLVSARTDTQYF. CDR3 nucleotide sequence: TGCGCCAGCAGCTTGGTGTCCGCCCGCACAGATACGCAGTATTTT.

The rearrangement links TRBV6-5 to TRBJ1-2; D is perhaps TRBD1 (6 bases). V lost 7 bases and J lost 4, with 13 bases in between. Germline V CDR1 and CDR2: MNHEY, SVGAGI. The CDR3 sequence is 13 residues long. The CDR3 loop is CASTIDRLYGYTF. Here the CDR3 DNA reads TGTGCCAGCACCATCGACAGGCTCTATGGCTACACCTTC.

The chain carries TRBV3-1 (or the pseudogene TRBV3-2) and TRBJ2-3, with 9 bases aligning to TRBD2. CDR3 length: 16 residues. The germline V gene encodes CDR1 LGHDT and CDR2 YNNKEL (reference sequence). V trimming: 3 bases; J trimming: 1 base; junction bases outside the gene matches: 5. Written as DNA, the CDR3 is TGTGCCAGCAGCCATGGACTAGCGAGCGGCACAGATACGCAGTATTTT. This sequence encodes CASSHGLASGTDTQYF.

This clone was observed a handful of times. V usage is TRBV28 and J usage is TRBJ1-1; TRBD1 is a possible D gene (5 bases). The CDR3 runs 13 residues. Germline loops: CDR1 MDHEN, CDR2 SYDVKM. The germline V and J ends were trimmed by 2 bases and 6 bases, with 10 bases remaining between them. CDR3 in DNA: TGTGCCAGCAGTTTAAGGGGCGCGGCTGAAGCTTTCTTT. Translated: CASSLRGAAEAFF.

This clone was observed a handful of times. The V and J genes are TRBV2 and TRBJ2-2, with D unresolved. The V gene's germline CDR1 is SNHLY and CDR2 FYNNEI. This CDR3 spans 16 amino acids. The ends were cut back, 8 bases at V and 5 bases at J, with 21 bases in the middle. The CDR3 region has the DNA TGTGCCAGCCGCAGCCGGATTAGCAGTATAACCGGGGAGCTGTTTTTT. Translation: CASRSRISSITGELFF.

This clone was seen once. This chain connects TRBV6-4 to TRBJ1-6, with 7 bases matching TRBD1. The V and J ends lost 6 bases and 3 bases, in that order; junction bases with no gene match: 5. CDR3 length: 15 amino acids. Per germline, CDR1 MRHNA and CDR2 SNTAGT. The DNA of the CDR3 is TGTGCCAGCAGAAGGGACAGTCTCTATAATTCACCCCTCCACTTT. This gives the protein CASRRDSLYNSPLHF.

The rearrangement joins TRBV5-1 to TRBJ2-7; D is undetermined. The CDR3 length is 14 residues. V was cut by 0 bases and J by 0 bases, with 7 bases left in between. In germline, CDR1 is SGHRS, CDR2 YFSETQ. CDR3 residues: CASSLDPSSYEQYF. The CDR3 DNA reads TGCGCCAGCAGCTTGGACCCTTCCTCCTACGAGCAGTACTTC.

The chain employs TRBV2 and TRBJ1-2, with TRBD1 matching 8 bases. The CDR3 has 13 amino acids. V trimming: 10 bases; J trimming: 0 bases; junction bases outside the gene matches: 4. CDR1 SNHLY and CDR2 FYNNEI come from the germline V gene. CDR3 nucleotides: TGTGCCACCTCGACAGGGGCTAACTATGGCTACACCTTC. It is translated as CATSTGANYGYTF.

The chain has TRBV5-7 and TRBJ2-2, with TRBD1 identical over 8 bases. TRBV5-7 is filed as an ORF, its function uncertain. V gave up 1 base and J gave up 4 bases; unmatched junction bases: 15. The CDR3 sequence is 19 residues long. Written as DNA, the CDR3 is TGTGCCAGCAGCTTGTGGATGTTGGGACAGGCGCGGACCACCGGGGAGCTGTTTTTT. Translation gives CASSLWMLGQARTTGELFF.

The CDR3 spells CASSGGQGSLYF. In nucleotides, the CDR3 is TGTGCCAGCAGTGGTGGACAGGGATCTCTGTACTTC. V and J are TRBV2 and TRBJ2-7; TRBD1 aligns across 8 bases. With 4 bases clipped from V and 12 bases from J, the junction kept 8 bases outside the gene matches. The V gene's germline CDR1 is SNHLY and CDR2 FYNNEI. This CDR3 comprises 12 residues.

This clone was counted between two and nine times. The chain uses TRBV5-1 and TRBJ2-3, with D tentatively TRBD1 (5 bases). Germline-derived CDR1 and CDR2 are SGHRS and YFSETQ. Between the trimmed V and J ends, which lost 4 bases and 4 bases, there was a span of 10 bases. The CDR3 is 13 amino acids. The CDR3 DNA is TGCGCCAGCAGCGACCAGGGTCCAGATACGCAGTATTTT. It encodes CASSDQGPDTQYF.

This rearrangement joins TRBV18 to TRBJ1-2; D may be TRBD1 (6 bases). Trimming took off 2 bases at V and 4 bases at J, with 20 bases between the two ends. Germline loops: CDR1 KGHSH, CDR2 LQKENI. The CDR3 sequence is 17 residues long. CDR3 nucleotide sequence: TGTGCCAGCTCACCAAATTCACTACAGGGACGGGGCTATGGCTACACCTTC. This sequence encodes CASSPNSLQGRGYGYTF.

This chain connects TRBV4-1 to TRBJ1-6; no reliable D call. Per the germline V gene, CDR1 is MGHRA and CDR2 is YSYEKL. V was cut by 0 bases and J by 9 bases, with 3 bases left in between. There are 12 residues in the CDR3. The CDR3 loop is CASSQEVSPLHF. DNA of the CDR3: TGCGCCAGCAGCCAAGAGGTTTCACCCCTCCACTTT.

This chain joins TRBV18 and TRBJ2-1; D possibly corresponds to TRBD1 (6 bases). V was clipped by 2 bases and J by 4 bases, with 9 bases between them. The CDR3 is 14 residues long. Germline V gives CDR1 KGHSH, CDR2 LQKENI. CDR3 protein: CASSPGGGYNEQFF. The CDR3 DNA is TGTGCCAGCTCACCAGGGGGCGGGTACAATGAGCAGTTCTTC.

The chain recombines TRBV9 with TRBJ2-7; 8 nucleotides match TRBD2. The CDR3 totals 13 residues. The V gene end was trimmed by 4 bases and the J gene end by 6 bases; junction bases not matched to a gene: 6. Germline CDR1 is SGDLS and CDR2 is YYNGEE. The CDR3 sequence: CASSLRGGGEQYF. DNA for the CDR3: TGTGCCAGCAGCCTCCGGGGGGGAGGCGAGCAGTACTTC.

This chain connects TRBV2 to TRBJ1-5; perhaps TRBD1 as D (5 bases). The CDR3 runs to 15 residues. Per germline, CDR1 SNHLY and CDR2 FYNNEI. V was trimmed by 4 bases and J by 4 bases, leaving 14 bases between them. As DNA, the CDR3 is TGTGCCAGCAGTGTGGGGCAGGCGGTAAATCAGCCCCAGCATTTT. It codes for CASSVGQAVNQPQHF.